Following are 20 T cell receptor beta chains from one sample sequenced in a study of vaccination and CD4 T cells after COVID-19. The Oncomine TCR Beta short-read assay was applied to DNA of cultured CD4+ T cells. TCRdb redid the calling of the PCR reads with MiXCR, one entry per CDR3 protein. The top ten hold approximately 32% of the sample, which has approximately 6,900 distinct CDR3 sequences, more than 45% seen once. Stated treatment: approximately nine-day PBMC culture with coronavirus spike peptide pools or control peptides (ViraFEST assay). Gathered ahead of the COVID-19 pandemic (2011-2018) were the CD4+ T cells of the unexposed donor. The antigens of these receptors remain unknown. Material for sequencing was CD4+ T cells from blood, cultured in vitro. The receptors shown here come from a human donor in good health.

This chain links TRBV5-4 with TRBJ2-3; 7 nucleotides line up with TRBD2. The CDR3 totals 17 residues. Looked up from germline, CDR1 is SGHNT and CDR2 is YYREEE (reference sequence). Trimming at V came to 0 bases and at J to 6 bases, leaving 13 bases not matched to a gene. This CDR3 reads CASSLVGREPTGDTQYF. Written as DNA, the CDR3 is TGTGCCAGCAGCTTGGTAGGGCGGGAGCCAACGGGGGATACGCAGTATTTT. Complete variable domain (other parts from reference TRBV5-4 and TRBJ2-3): ETGVTQSPTHLIKTRGQQVTLRCSSQSGHNTVSWYQQALGQGPQFIFQYYREEENGRGNFPPRFSGLQFPNYSSELNVNALELDDSALYLCASSLVGREPTGDTQYFGPGTRLTVL.

This clonotype was picked up a small number of times. The rearrangement links TRBV19 to TRBJ2-3; no definite D call. V was cut by 3 bases and J by 1 base, with 11 bases left in between. Germline-derived CDR1 and CDR2 are LNHDA and SQIVND (reference sequence). The CDR3 covers 15 residues. The CDR3 region is CASSMFPQGTDTQYF. For the CDR3, the DNA is TGTGCCAGTAGTATGTTCCCACAAGGCACAGATACGCAGTATTTT.

V and J are TRBV2 and TRBJ1-2, with 7 bases identical to TRBD1. V was clipped by 8 bases and J by 3 bases; unmatched bases: 3. There are 12 residues in the CDR3. Per the germline V gene, CDR1 is SNHLY and CDR2 is FYNNEI. The CDR3 is CASYGTDYGYTF. The CDR3 nucleotides are TGTGCCAGCTACGGGACAGACTATGGCTACACCTTC.

The J gene is TRBJ1-6, the V gene TRBV5-1; the D gene is possibly TRBD1 (5 bases). Trimming took off 0 bases at V and 6 bases at J, with 10 bases between the two ends. Germline CDR1 is SGHRS and CDR2 is YFSETQ. This CDR3 is 15 amino acids long. The DNA for the CDR3 is TGCGCCAGCAGCTTGGACAGGCTCCGTAATTCACCCCTCCACTTT. Its protein is CASSLDRLRNSPLHF.

The chain links TRBV20-1 to TRBJ2-5; D is uncertain. This CDR3 is built from 11 residues. V was pared by 6 bases and J by 0 bases, with 5 bases between. Germline-derived CDR1 and CDR2 are DFQATT and SNEGSKA (reference sequence). CDR3 amino acids: CSARHQETQYF. The CDR3 region has the DNA TGCAGTGCCCGCCACCAAGAGACCCAGTACTTC.

This clonotype has just a few counts. The chain links TRBV6-1 to TRBJ2-5; 13 bases align to TRBD2. In germline, CDR1 is MNHNS, CDR2 SASEGT. This CDR3 is built from 16 residues. Unmatched junction bases numbered 7, after V lost 5 bases and J lost 4 bases. CDR3 in DNA: TGTGCCAGCAGTCCGACTAGCGGGGGGCCGGGAGAGACCCAGTACTTC. Its protein product is CASSPTSGGPGETQYF.

The rearrangement links TRBV10-1 to TRBJ2-5; no clear D gene. V was trimmed by 4 bases and J by 6 bases, leaving 9 bases between them. CDR3 length: 12 residues. Germline assignment: CDR1 WNHNN and CDR2 SYGVQD (reference sequence). In DNA form, the CDR3 reads TGCGCCAGCAGTGCTACCCCCCAGACCCAGTACTTC. Its protein is CASSATPQTQYF.

V and J are TRBV12-3 or TRBV12-4 and TRBJ2-5; 15 nucleotides match TRBD2. V lost 5 bases to trimming and J lost 5 bases; unmatched junction nucleotides: 9. This CDR3 is built from 17 residues. The CDR3 is CASSPRTSGRELETQYF. The CDR3 DNA sequence: TGTGCCAGCAGTCCCCGGACTAGCGGGAGGGAGTTGGAGACCCAGTACTTC.

J is TRBJ2-1 and V is TRBV6-1, with D perhaps TRBD1 (5 bases). From germline, CDR1 is MNHNS and CDR2 SASEGT. This CDR3 is 15 amino acids long. The V gene lost 4 bases and the J gene lost 3 bases, with 13 bases spanning the gap. The CDR3 here is CASSGAGPVYNEQFF. The CDR3 nucleotides are TGTGCCAGCAGTGGGGCAGGGCCCGTCTACAATGAGCAGTTCTTC.

This chain joins TRBV19 and TRBJ1-5; unclear D gene. V shed 10 bases and J shed 2 bases, with 18 bases lying between them. Germline CDR1 and CDR2: LNHDA and SQIVND (reference sequence). The CDR3 loop spans 15 amino acids. CDR3 residues: CATTSPLGRNQPQHF. The CDR3 coding sequence is TGTGCCACTACCAGCCCCCTCGGGCGCAATCAGCCCCAGCATTTT.

Remarks on this clonotype: The limits of the CDR3 on the DNA are not certain, so only TCRdb's listed CDR3 is given. The chain carries TRBV7-5 and TRBJ2-7; the table's D call, TRBD2, was not checked against the DNA. TRBV7-5 is assigned pseudogene status. The CDR3 extends over 21 residues, inclusive of both ends. CDR3 in amino acids: CISVSEASRQGISGGSYEQYF.

CDR3 region: CASSFGGQETQYF. In DNA, the CDR3 is TGTGCCAGCAGCTTCGGCGGCCAAGAGACCCAGTACTTC. The chain carries TRBV7-2 and TRBJ2-5, with D hard to call. Deletions cut 3 bases from V and 1 base from J, with 6 bases between. This CDR3 region has 13 residues. Germline V gives CDR1 SGHTA, CDR2 FQGNSA.

The chain employs TRBV7-9 and TRBJ1-5, with no clear D. This CDR3 comprises 13 residues. V was clipped by 1 base and J by 7 bases, with 8 bases between them. Germline V lookup: CDR1 SEHNR, CDR2 FQNEAQ (reference sequence). The CDR3 nucleotides read TGTGCCAGCAGCTTAGATGGCATACAGCCCCAGCATTTT. Amino acid sequence: CASSLDGIQPQHF.

The V gene is TRBV6-2 or TRBV6-3, the J gene TRBJ1-2, with unresolved D. Looked up from germline, CDR1 is MNHEY and CDR2 is SVGEGT. This CDR3 comprises 13 residues. V gave up 8 bases and J gave up 4 bases, with 14 bases separating them. The CDR3 DNA reads as TGTGCCAGCTCCCTCGGGCGGATCTATGGCTACACCTTC. It specifies CASSLGRIYGYTF.

The gene calls are TRBV9 and TRBJ2-7; D is uncertain. The length of the CDR3 is 13 residues. V was cut by 1 base and J by 3 bases, with 8 bases left in between. Germline V gene data show CDR1 as SGDLS and CDR2 as YYNGEE. CDR3 residues: CASSVNPLYEQYF. CDR3 DNA sequence: TGTGCCAGCAGCGTAAACCCGCTCTACGAGCAGTACTTC.

This clonotype was seen once. The V and J genes are TRBV23-1 and TRBJ2-5, with 9 bases fitting TRBD1. TRBV23-1 is annotated as an ORF whose role is uncertain. CDR3 length: 17 amino acids. V lost 2 bases and J lost 2; bases outside the gene matches: 9. In DNA form, the CDR3 reads TGCGCCAGCAGTCAACCTGATGGCGGGACAGGGCAAGAGACCCAGTACTTC. Translated, it gives CASSQPDGGTGQETQYF.

This clonotype is a singleton in its sample. One base away lies a much larger clone, so this may be a sequencing read error. The rearrangement links TRBV9 to TRBJ1-1; D unresolved. Germline values: CDR1 SGDLS, CDR2 YYNGEE. V was pared by 0 bases and J by 4 bases, with 10 bases between. The length of the CDR3 is 14 residues. CDR3 nucleotide sequence: TGTGCCAGCAGCGTAGATCTCCTCTTCACTGAAGCTTTCTTT. This translates into CASSVDLLFTEAFF.

This chain uses TRBV24-1 with TRBJ2-5, with D tentatively TRBD1 or TRBD2 (6 bases each). Germline V gene data show CDR1 as KGHDR and CDR2 as SFDVKD. The CDR3 totals 16 residues. V was clipped by 4 bases and J by 6 bases, with 20 bases between them. The CDR3 nucleotides read TGTGCCACCAGTGACACCGGGCCCGGGGGACAACAGACCCAGTACTTC. This codes for CATSDTGPGGQQTQYF.

This clonotype was recorded only once. The chain employs TRBV27 and TRBJ1-4; no clear D gene. The germline gives CDR1 MNHEY, CDR2 SMNVEV (reference sequence). The V and J ends lost 6 bases and 4 bases respectively, with 9 bases between them. This CDR3 is 13 amino acids long. CDR3 protein: CASRFLGNEKLFF. In DNA, the CDR3 is TGTGCCAGCAGGTTTCTCGGTAATGAAAAACTGTTTTTT.

The chain employs TRBV6-1 and TRBJ1-5; 8 bases fit TRBD1. The ends lost 6 bases at V and 6 bases at J; junction bases unmatched: 7. Germline V gives CDR1 MNHNS, CDR2 SASEGT. The CDR3 extends over 14 amino acids. The CDR3 coding sequence is TGTGCCAGCAGCCGCGGACAGGGAAGTCAGCCCCAGCATTTT. It is translated as CASSRGQGSQPQHF.